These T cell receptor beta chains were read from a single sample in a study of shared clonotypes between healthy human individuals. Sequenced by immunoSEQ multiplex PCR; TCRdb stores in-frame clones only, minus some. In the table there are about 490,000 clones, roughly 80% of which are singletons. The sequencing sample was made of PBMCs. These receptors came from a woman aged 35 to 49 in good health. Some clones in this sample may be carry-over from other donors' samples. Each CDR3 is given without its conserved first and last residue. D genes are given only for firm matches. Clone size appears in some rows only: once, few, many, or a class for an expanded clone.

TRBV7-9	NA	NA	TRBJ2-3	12	ASSLASDSDTQY
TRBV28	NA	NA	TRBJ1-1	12	ASLAGARVTEAF
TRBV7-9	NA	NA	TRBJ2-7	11	ASSGTPQYEQY
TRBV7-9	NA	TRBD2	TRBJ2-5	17	ASSLARLAGPRYQETQY
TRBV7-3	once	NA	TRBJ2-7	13	ASSLQAALPGEQY
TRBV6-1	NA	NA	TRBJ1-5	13	ASSDRGPLNQPQH
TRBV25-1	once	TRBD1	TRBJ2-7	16	ASSATPGTGPLWNEQY
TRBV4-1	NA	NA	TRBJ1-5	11	ASSHPWGQPQH
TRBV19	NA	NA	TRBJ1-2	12	ASSRDDGRDGYT
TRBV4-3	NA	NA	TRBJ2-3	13	ASSQDIDFTDTQY
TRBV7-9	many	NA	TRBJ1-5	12	ASSLEYSNQPQH
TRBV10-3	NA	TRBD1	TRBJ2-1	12	AIKTGTGDNEQF
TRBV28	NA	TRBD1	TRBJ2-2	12	ASRQGRNTGELF
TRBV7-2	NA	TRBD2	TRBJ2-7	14	ASSLVGTSGSYEQY
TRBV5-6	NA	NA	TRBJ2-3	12	ASSSPGGTDTQY
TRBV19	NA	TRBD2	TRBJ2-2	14	ASSLLLAGGSGELF
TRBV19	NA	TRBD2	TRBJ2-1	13	ASSSPGLAGYEQF
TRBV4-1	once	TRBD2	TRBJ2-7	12	ASSQTGLAYEQY
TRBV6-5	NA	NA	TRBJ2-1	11	ASSDQGVREQF
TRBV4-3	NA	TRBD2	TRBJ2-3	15	ASSQELGRVEGDTQY
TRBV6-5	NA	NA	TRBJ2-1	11	ASSYGRQKEQF
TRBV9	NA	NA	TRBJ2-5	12	ASSVAWDQETQY
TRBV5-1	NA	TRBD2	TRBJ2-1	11	ASSLVGGNEQF
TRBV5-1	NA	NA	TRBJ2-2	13	ASSSGAENSRELF
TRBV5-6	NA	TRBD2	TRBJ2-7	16	ASSLVRAGGPLPFEQY
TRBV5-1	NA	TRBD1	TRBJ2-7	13	ASSLGGGTGSEQY
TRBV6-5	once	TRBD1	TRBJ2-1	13	ASSYEGAGYNEQF
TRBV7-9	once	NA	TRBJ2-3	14	ASSLRASVSTDTQY
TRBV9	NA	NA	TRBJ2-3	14	ASSVAPSQGPDTQY
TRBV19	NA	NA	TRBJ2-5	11	ASSIQGRETQY
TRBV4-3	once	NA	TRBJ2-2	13	ASSQERGTTGELF